Shown below are 23 T cell receptor beta chains from a single sample sequenced in a study of cytomegalovirus exposure and HLA in healthy donors (dated by TCRdb to about 2017). Library preparation used the immunoSEQ multiplex PCR assay. TCRdb retrieved this table from immuneACCESS and kept in-frame rearrangements only. Not all clones are present; in checked studies, unresolved V genes account for under half, and no reason is known for the remainder. The sample profile shows 200,000 to 300,000 clones; roughly nine tenths of them were found once. Clones ranked in the top ten supply around 12% of the sample. The sequenced sample was PBMCs. These TCRs come from a man younger than 30 in good health and CMV-seropositive.

V usage is TRBV10-3 and J usage is TRBJ2-3; 8 bases fit TRBD2. V lost 3 bases, J lost 4 bases, and 6 bases stayed unmatched. The CDR3 totals 15 residues. Germline assignment: CDR1 ENHRY and CDR2 SYGVKD. The CDR3 coding sequence is TGTGCCATCAGTGAAATTTCTAGCGGGTCAGATACGCAGTATTTT. Amino acid sequence: CAISEISSGSDTQYF.

The chain links TRBV21-1 to TRBJ2-7; TRBD2 was called by the table and not checked on the DNA. TRBV21-1 corresponds to a pseudogene. CDR3 size: 13 residues. CDR3 in DNA: TGTGCCAGCAGCCGGGGGACGGACTACGAGCAGTACTTC. Translated, it gives CASSRGTDYEQYF.

CDR3 DNA sequence: TGTGCTAGTGGTTTGGTACTAGCGGGTTCAAATGAGCAGTTCTTC. Protein: CASGLVLAGSNEQFF. The V call is TRBV12-5, the J call TRBJ2-1; 9 bases line up with TRBD2. Germline CDR1 and CDR2: LGHNT and FRNRAP. The V gene end was trimmed by 0 bases and the J gene end by 7 bases; junction bases not matched to a gene: 4. CDR3 length equals 15 residues.

CDR3 nucleotides: TGTGCCAGCAGTGGCGGGCGGTCGACCGGGGAGCTGTTTTTT. This encodes CASSGGRSTGELFF. The chain combines TRBV6-1 with TRBJ2-2; perhaps TRBD2 as D (5 bases). The CDR3 totals 14 residues. The germline gives CDR1 MNHNS, CDR2 SASEGT. V lost 4 bases, J lost 5 bases, and 11 bases lay in between.

The chain combines TRBV2 with TRBJ2-1, with unresolved D. The CDR3 is made up of 12 amino acids. Germline V lookup: CDR1 SNHLY, CDR2 FYNNEI. Trimming removed 6 bases at V and 15 bases at J, with 18 bases between. Here the CDR3 reads CASSPIRLDRFF. The DNA of the CDR3 is TGTGCCAGCAGCCCAATTAGGCTGGATAGGTTCTTC.

The chain employs TRBV12-5 and TRBJ2-1; maybe TRBD2 (6 bases). The CDR3 consists of 16 residues. V lost 6 bases and J 0 bases, leaving 15 bases between the germline ends. Germline V gene data show CDR1 as LGHNT and CDR2 as FRNRAP. CDR3 protein: CASGHRLVVSYNEQFF. The CDR3 region has the DNA TGTGCTAGTGGCCACAGACTAGTGGTCTCCTACAATGAGCAGTTCTTC.

The chain recombines TRBV5-1 with TRBJ2-6; 9 bases map to TRBD1. Per germline, CDR1 SGHRS and CDR2 YFSETQ. This CDR3 has 18 amino acids. J was trimmed by 0 bases and V by 5 bases; bases with no gene match: 9. The CDR3 DNA is TGCGCCAGCAGGCTAGTGGGGACAGGGACCTCTGGGGCCAACGTCCTGACTTTC. This translates into CASRLVGTGTSGANVLTF.

The CDR3 bases are TGTGCCAGTAGTACCGGGACAGGGCCAAATCAGCCCCAGCATTTT. It yields the protein CASSTGTGPNQPQHF. The chain employs TRBV19 and TRBJ1-5; TRBD1 agrees at 9 bases. Per the germline V gene, CDR1 is LNHDA and CDR2 is SQIVND (reference sequence). The CDR3 totals 15 residues. J was trimmed by 4 bases and V by 4 bases; bases with no gene match: 5.

Points on this clone: The identical CDR3 is also encoded by other nucleotide sequences in the sample. J is TRBJ2-7 and V is TRBV29-1, with 9 bases fitting TRBD2. The germline V gene has CDR1 SQVTM and CDR2 ANQGSEA. The CDR3 extends over 13 amino acids. With V trimmed by 5 bases and J by 0 bases, 2 bases remained unmatched. The CDR3 is CSVSGGSSYEQYF. The CDR3 DNA follows: TGCAGCGTTAGCGGGGGGAGCTCCTACGAGCAGTACTTC.

The V gene is TRBV28, the J gene TRBJ2-5, with TRBD1 matching over 9 bases. J lost 5 bases, V lost 2 bases, and 6 bases had no gene match. Germline lookup yields CDR1 MDHEN and CDR2 SYDVKM. There are 15 residues in the CDR3. CDR3 bases: TGTGCCAGCAGTTTAGAGGGACAGGGTCAGGAGACCCAGTACTTC. It encodes CASSLEGQGQETQYF.

This clone was seen only a few times. V and J are TRBV4-3 and TRBJ2-5, with D possibly matching TRBD2 (6 bases). With 6 bases removed from V and 4 bases from J, the gap between germline ends came to 18 bases. CDR1 and CDR2 (germline): LGHNA, YSLEER. The CDR3 totals 15 residues. The CDR3 nucleotides are TGCGCCAGCAGTGTGGGACTGAGGGGAGGAGAGACCCAGTACTTC. It encodes CASSVGLRGGETQYF.

The chain couples TRBV28 to TRBJ1-2; perhaps TRBD1 as D (6 bases). This CDR3 comprises 17 residues. Germline V lookup: CDR1 MDHEN, CDR2 SYDVKM. Trimming removed 4 bases from V and 4 bases from J, with 22 bases in between. The CDR3 protein is CASSYPTRQESLYGYTF. DNA of the CDR3: TGTGCCAGCAGTTACCCCACCCGACAGGAGAGCCTCTATGGCTACACCTTC.

J is TRBJ2-7 and V is TRBV6-5, with 7 bases identical to TRBD1. J was trimmed by 5 bases and V by 0 bases; bases with no gene match: 4. Germline-derived CDR1 and CDR2 are MNHEY and SVGAGI. The CDR3 has 14 residues. Written as DNA, the CDR3 is TGTGCCAGCAGTTACTCTGGGACAGTTGACGAGCAGTACTTC. Its translation is CASSYSGTVDEQYF.

V is TRBV11-3 and J is TRBJ2-2, with D perhaps being TRBD1 or TRBD2 (5 bases each). This CDR3 has 13 residues. From germline, CDR1 is SGHNT and CDR2 YENEEA. V lost 2 bases and J lost 6, with 7 bases in between. The CDR3 DNA follows: TGTGCCAGCAGCTTACTGGGGGCCGGGGAGCTGTTTTTT. This sequence encodes CASSLLGAGELFF. The variable domain in full, completed from reference TRBV11-3 and TRBJ2-2, reads EAGVVQSPRYKIIEKKQPVAFWCNPISGHNTLYWYLQNLGQGPELLIRYENEEAVDDSQLPKDRFSAERLKGVDSTLKIQPAELGDSAVYLCASSLLGAGELFFGEGSRLTVL.

CDR3 amino acids: CASTPGAGVQETQYF. The CDR3 region has the DNA TGTGCCAGTACGCCCGGGGCAGGGGTCCAAGAGACCCAGTACTTC. The chain couples TRBV27 to TRBJ2-5, with D possibly TRBD1 on 6 matching bases. The V gene lost 9 bases and the J gene lost 1 base, with 18 bases spanning the gap. The CDR3 has 15 residues. Germline CDR1 MNHEY, CDR2 SMNVEV (reference sequence).

This sequence joins TRBV4-1 and TRBJ1-4; 7 bases are shared with TRBD1. From germline, CDR1 is MGHRA and CDR2 YSYEKL. Trimming cost V 1 base and J 8 bases; bases outside gene matches: 7. This CDR3 spans 15 amino acids. The CDR3 spells CASSQGDRDGEKLFF. The CDR3 nucleotides are TGCGCCAGCAGCCAAGGAGACAGGGATGGAGAAAAACTGTTTTTT.

The chain is built from TRBV4-2 and TRBJ2-1; 8 bases align to TRBD1. The V segment lost 1 base and the J segment 2 bases; nucleotides outside the gene matches: 4. CDR3 length: 16 amino acids. The germline V gene encodes CDR1 LGHNA and CDR2 YNFKEQ. This chain's CDR3 is CASSQVPTGAYNEQFF. The CDR3, as DNA: TGTGCCAGCAGCCAAGTGCCGACAGGGGCCTACAATGAGCAGTTCTTC.

This chain uses TRBV5-1 with TRBJ2-5; 9 bases fit TRBD1. This CDR3 has 14 residues. With 7 bases clipped from V and 5 bases from J, the junction kept 9 bases outside the gene matches. Germline V gives CDR1 SGHRS, CDR2 YFSETQ. The CDR3 region has the DNA TGCGCCAGCCGGACACAGGGGGCGCGGGAGACCCAGTACTTC. Protein: CASRTQGARETQYF.

On this clone: This CDR3 is also generated by other DNA sequences in the sample. The chain has TRBV28 and TRBJ2-6, with D unclear. The CDR3 is 15 amino acids. Germline CDR1 reads MDHEN; CDR2 reads SYDVKM. V gave up 3 bases and J gave up 0 bases, with 6 bases separating them. Here the CDR3 reads CASSFEHSGANVLTF. CDR3 nucleotides: TGTGCCAGCAGTTTCGAACACTCTGGGGCCAACGTCCTGACTTTC.

This chain links TRBV5-6 with TRBJ2-1, with TRBD1 matching 10 bases. V shed 3 bases, J shed 3 bases, and the junction held 0 bases outside the gene matches. This CDR3 has 14 residues. Germline CDR1 reads SGHDT; CDR2 reads YYEEEE. The CDR3 sequence is CASSWDRGYNEQFF. The CDR3 region has the DNA TGTGCCAGCAGCTGGGACAGGGGCTACAATGAGCAGTTCTTC.

In its sample, this clone was seen a few times. The rearrangement uses TRBV18 and TRBJ2-4; D is perhaps TRBD1 (5 bases). The V end lost 2 bases, the J end lost 12 bases, and 14 bases lay between the germline ends. The CDR3 length is 13 residues. In germline, CDR1 is KGHSH, CDR2 LQKENI. The CDR3 sequence is CASSPNTDSNQYF. CDR3 DNA sequence: TGTGCCAGCTCACCAAATACCGACAGTAATCAGTACTTC.

The chain combines TRBV27 with TRBJ2-3; D unresolved. This CDR3 region has 12 residues. Germline lookup yields CDR1 MNHEY and CDR2 SMNVEV (reference sequence). Trimming removed 3 bases at V and 2 bases at J, with 3 bases between. CDR3 bases: TGTGCCAGCAGTTTTTACACAGATACGCAGTATTTT. This codes for CASSFYTDTQYF.

This clone was seen a handful of times. This chain joins TRBV4-1 and TRBJ1-5; D not resolved. Germline CDR1 is MGHRA and CDR2 is YSYEKL. The CDR3 runs to 16 residues. V lost 3 bases and J 4 bases, leaving 16 bases between the germline ends. CDR3 bases: TGCGCCAGCAGCCACGTCGTTTTACGGGGTAATCAGCCCCAGCATTTT. Encoded protein: CASSHVVLRGNQPQHF.